These 24 T cell receptor beta chains were all obtained from the same sample, sequenced in a study of T cells in Graves' hyperthyroidism and ophthalmopathy. From RNA transcripts, TCR beta CDR3 regions were amplified. HTBI primers were employed in a first-round RT-PCR of the TCR CDR3. TCRdb reprocessed the multiplex PCR reads with MiXCR, giving one entry per CDR3 protein. The data contain more than 500,000 distinct CDR3 sequences, around 16% of them singletons. Sequenced input: blood. These receptors were obtained from a woman in her twenties or thirties with Graves' hyperthyroidism.

The V call is TRBV7-8, the J call TRBJ2-5; no clear D. This CDR3 is 14 amino acids long. Germline V gene data show CDR1 as SGHVS and CDR2 as FQNEAQ. Deletions cut 3 bases from V and 0 bases from J, with 8 bases between. CDR3 nucleotides: TGTGCCAGCAGCTTCGGCGTCAACCAAGAGACCCAGTACTTC. It encodes CASSFGVNQETQYF.

The chain uses TRBV29-1 and TRBJ2-3, with unresolved D. This CDR3 is 12 amino acids long. Trimming removed 0 bases from V and 6 bases from J, with 7 bases in between. Germline CDR1 and CDR2: SQVTM and ANQGSEA. This chain's CDR3 is CSVEEMEDTQYF. In DNA form, the CDR3 reads TGCAGCGTTGAAGAGATGGAGGATACGCAGTATTTT.

This clonotype has only a few counts. CDR3: CASSQNRGFYEQYF. CDR3 nucleotide sequence: TGTGCCAGCAGCCAAAACAGGGGATTCTACGAGCAGTACTTC. The chain uses TRBV14 and TRBJ2-7, with 7 bases identical to TRBD1. V shed 2 bases and J 3 bases; nucleotides not matched to a gene: 4. CDR1 is SGHDN and CDR2 is FVKESK in the germline V gene. The CDR3 sequence is 14 residues long.

The chain has TRBV6-6 and TRBJ2-5, with D perhaps TRBD1 (7 bases). The CDR3 sequence is 15 residues long. Trimming took 0 bases from V and 1 from J, leaving 9 bases between them. The V gene's germline CDR1 is MNHNY and CDR2 SVGAGI (reference sequence). The CDR3 DNA reads as TGTGCCAGCAGTTACTCGCGGGACAGCCAAGAGACCCAGTACTTC. Protein: CASSYSRDSQETQYF.

This clonotype was seen repeatedly, ten times or more. This chain uses TRBV3-1 with TRBJ2-7; D may match TRBD1 or TRBD2 (5 bases each). There are 15 residues in the CDR3. V was pared by 1 base and J by 2 bases, with 12 bases between. In germline, CDR1 is LGHDT, CDR2 YNNKEL (reference sequence). CDR3 in DNA: TGTGCCAGCAGCCAAGGGGACCCCCTGACCTACGAGCAGTACTTC. Translated: CASSQGDPLTYEQYF.

This clonotype was picked up a small number of times. The genes are TRBV7-9 and TRBJ2-5; TRBD2 is a possible D gene (6 bases). CDR1 is SEHNR, CDR2 FQNEAQ, per germline (reference sequence). This CDR3 comprises 16 residues. The V end lost 8 bases, the J end lost 5 bases, and 24 bases lay between the germline ends. CDR3 DNA: TGTGCCAGCGGCGAAGTCGTGGGGGGTCTGAAGGAGACCCAGTACTTC. It yields the protein CASGEVVGGLKETQYF.

The V call is TRBV28, the J call TRBJ2-7; TRBD2 matches 7 bases. Germline V gives CDR1 MDHEN, CDR2 SYDVKM. This CDR3 is 15 amino acids long. The V segment lost 6 bases and the J segment 4 bases; nucleotides outside the gene matches: 12. The CDR3 coding sequence is TGTGCCAGCAGGTCCTTTGTCGAGCGGGATTACGAGCAGTACTTC. Protein product: CASRSFVERDYEQYF.

The chain combines TRBV7-9 with TRBJ1-4; 8 bases match TRBD1. The CDR3 runs 12 residues. Germline CDR1 SEHNR, CDR2 FQNEAQ (reference sequence). V shed 5 bases and J 7 bases; nucleotides not matched to a gene: 0. The CDR3 bases are TGTGCCAGCAGCACAGGGGGTGAAAAACTGTTTTTT. This codes for CASSTGGEKLFF.

This clonotype has ten or more counts. The V and J genes are TRBV24-1 and TRBJ1-5; 7 nucleotides line up with TRBD1. CDR3 length: 15 amino acids. The junction had 5 bases not matched to a gene; V was cut back by 4 bases and J by 3 bases. Germline V lookup: CDR1 KGHDR, CDR2 SFDVKD. The CDR3 DNA reads TGTGCCACCAGTGAAAGGACAGGCCCCAATCAGCCCCAGCATTTT. Translating it yields CATSERTGPNQPQHF.

This clonotype was seen ten or more times. This rearrangement joins TRBV28 to TRBJ1-5, with D unclear. V was pared by 3 bases and J by 4 bases, with 4 bases between. Germline values: CDR1 MDHEN, CDR2 SYDVKM. The CDR3 runs 12 residues. The CDR3 coding sequence is TGTGCCAGCAGTTTTCGGAATCAGCCCCAGCATTTT. Amino acid sequence: CASSFRNQPQHF.

This clonotype was seen ten or more times. The J gene is TRBJ1-5, the V gene TRBV28; D ambiguous. Trimming cost V 7 bases and J 3 bases, with 7 bases left between them. Germline assignment: CDR1 MDHEN and CDR2 SYDVKM. This CDR3 is 12 amino acids long. CDR3 loop: CASTIDNQPQHF. In DNA, the CDR3 is TGTGCCAGCACGATTGACAATCAGCCCCAGCATTTT.

The chain joins TRBV29-1 to TRBJ2-3; no definite D call. V lost 8 bases and J lost 4, with 10 bases in between. This CDR3 region has 11 residues. In germline, CDR1 is SQVTM, CDR2 ANQGSEA. The CDR3 loop reads CSRLWADTQYF. CDR3 DNA sequence: TGCAGCCGCCTCTGGGCAGATACGCAGTATTTT.

This clonotype was detected ten times or more. This chain connects TRBV28 to TRBJ2-7; possible D gene TRBD2, 6 bases. Trimming cost V 6 bases and J 3 bases, with 12 bases left between them. CDR1 MDHEN and CDR2 SYDVKM come from the germline V gene. This CDR3 region has 13 residues. Here the CDR3 DNA reads TGTGCCAGCAGCAATAGGAGGGACTACGAGCAGTACTTC. Translating it yields CASSNRRDYEQYF.

This clonotype was picked up many times. This rearrangement joins TRBV28 to TRBJ2-7, with 12 nucleotides matching TRBD2. V lost 4 bases, J lost 3 bases, and 13 bases stayed unmatched. The CDR3 is 18 residues long. Per the germline V gene, CDR1 is MDHEN and CDR2 is SYDVKM. The CDR3 nucleotides are TGTGCCAGCAGTTCACCAATTACAAAGACTAGCGGGAGCTACGAGCAGTACTTC. Translated, it gives CASSSPITKTSGSYEQYF.

This clonotype occurred many times. CDR3 loop: CASSLAQRAGFYQPQHF. CDR3 coding DNA: TGTGCCAGCAGCTTAGCCCAGAGGGCAGGGTTCTATCAGCCCCAGCATTTT. The chain combines TRBV7-2 with TRBJ1-5, with TRBD1 as a possible D gene (5 bases). The CDR3 spans 17 residues. Per the germline V gene, CDR1 is SGHTA and CDR2 is FQGNSA. V shed 0 bases and J shed 5 bases, with 17 bases lying between them. Using reference TRBV7-2 and TRBJ1-5 for the parts outside the CDR3, the full variable domain is GAGVSQSPSNKVTEKGKDVELRCDPISGHTALYWYRQSLGQGLEFLIYFQGNSAPDKSGLPSDRFSAERTGGSVSTLTIQRTQQEDSAVYLCASSLAQRAGFYQPQHFGDGTRLSIL.

This clonotype was seen more than once but under ten times. The rearrangement uses TRBV27 and TRBJ1-4, with D uncertain. Trimming removed 3 bases from V and 4 bases from J, with 9 bases in between. CDR3 length: 14 amino acids. Germline V CDR1 and CDR2: MNHEY, SMNVEV (reference sequence). The CDR3 region has the DNA TGTGCCAGCAGTTTCCGGGGTGGTAATGAAAAACTGTTTTTT. This gives the protein CASSFRGGNEKLFF.

The genes are TRBV30 and TRBJ2-7, with D hard to call. The CDR3 is made up of 13 amino acids. The V and J ends lost 4 bases and 3 bases respectively, with 13 bases between them. CDR1 GTSNPN and CDR2 SVGIG come from the germline V gene (reference sequence). The CDR3 bases are TGTGCCTGGACCTACAGAGAAGACTACGAGCAGTACTTC. Protein sequence: CAWTYREDYEQYF.

The CDR3 sequence is CASSTIRYNEQFF. The CDR3 nucleotides read TGTGCCAGTAGTACCATTCGATACAATGAGCAGTTCTTC. The chain employs TRBV19 and TRBJ2-1; D gene unclear. The CDR3 extends over 13 amino acids. V was pared by 4 bases and J by 4 bases, with 8 bases between. CDR1 and CDR2 from the germline V gene are LNHDA and SQIVND (reference sequence).

V and J are TRBV3-1 and TRBJ1-2, with D hard to call. This CDR3 has 15 amino acids. From germline, CDR1 is LGHDT and CDR2 YNNKEL (reference sequence). The V end lost 0 bases, the J end lost 4 bases, and 12 bases lay between the germline ends. The CDR3: CASSQDGRWGYGYTF. CDR3 sequence (DNA): TGTGCCAGCAGCCAAGATGGGCGGTGGGGCTATGGCTACACCTTC.

This clonotype was seen many times. The V gene is TRBV20-1, the J gene TRBJ2-1; 9 nucleotides line up with TRBD2. The CDR3 has 15 amino acids. V dropped 4 bases and J dropped 0; count of bases not matched to a gene: 4. Germline CDR1 is DFQATT and CDR2 is SNEGSKA (reference sequence). The CDR3 here is CSAMLAGISYNEQFF. The CDR3 bases are TGCAGTGCTATGCTAGCGGGGATCTCCTACAATGAGCAGTTCTTC.

This clonotype was seen repeatedly, ten times or more. The rearrangement joins TRBV24-1 to TRBJ2-5; D is perhaps TRBD1 (6 bases). The CDR3 loop spans 11 amino acids. Germline V CDR1 and CDR2: KGHDR, SFDVKD. V was clipped by 12 bases and J by 2 bases, with 9 bases between them. CDR3 amino acids: CASGQQETQYF. The CDR3 nucleotides read TGTGCCTCAGGACAGCAAGAGACCCAGTACTTC.

This clonotype has a count of ten or more. The gene calls are TRBV29-1 and TRBJ2-1; D perhaps matches TRBD2 (5 bases). The CDR3 has 13 residues. The V end was cut by 3 bases, the J end by 7 bases, with 13 bases between. CDR1 is SQVTM and CDR2 is ANQGSEA in the germline V gene. CDR3 bases: TGCAGCGTTGAGGTCTCACTAGGGAATGAGCAGTTCTTC. Translating gives CSVEVSLGNEQFF.

Comments on this clonotype: One end of the junction is discordant with germline, which a read error may explain. The rearrangement links TRBV28 to TRBJ2-7, with 7 bases aligning to TRBD1. Germline loops: CDR1 MDHEN, CDR2 SYDVKM. The CDR3 consists of 13 residues. The CDR3 sequence is CAGSPQGVREQYF. The CDR3 bases are TGTGCCGGCAGCCCGCAGGGGGTACGGGAGCAGTACTTC.

Only a few counts were recorded for this clonotype. The chain uses TRBV13 and TRBJ2-1, with 10 bases that match TRBD2. The germline V gene encodes CDR1 PRHDT and CDR2 FYEKMQ (reference sequence). This CDR3 spans 16 amino acids. The trim removed 5 bases at V and 5 bases at J, leaving 9 bases unmatched. CDR3 nucleotides: TGTGCCAGCAGCATCAAGCGGGAGGGCCCCCACAATGAGCAGTTCTTC. It encodes CASSIKREGPHNEQFF.